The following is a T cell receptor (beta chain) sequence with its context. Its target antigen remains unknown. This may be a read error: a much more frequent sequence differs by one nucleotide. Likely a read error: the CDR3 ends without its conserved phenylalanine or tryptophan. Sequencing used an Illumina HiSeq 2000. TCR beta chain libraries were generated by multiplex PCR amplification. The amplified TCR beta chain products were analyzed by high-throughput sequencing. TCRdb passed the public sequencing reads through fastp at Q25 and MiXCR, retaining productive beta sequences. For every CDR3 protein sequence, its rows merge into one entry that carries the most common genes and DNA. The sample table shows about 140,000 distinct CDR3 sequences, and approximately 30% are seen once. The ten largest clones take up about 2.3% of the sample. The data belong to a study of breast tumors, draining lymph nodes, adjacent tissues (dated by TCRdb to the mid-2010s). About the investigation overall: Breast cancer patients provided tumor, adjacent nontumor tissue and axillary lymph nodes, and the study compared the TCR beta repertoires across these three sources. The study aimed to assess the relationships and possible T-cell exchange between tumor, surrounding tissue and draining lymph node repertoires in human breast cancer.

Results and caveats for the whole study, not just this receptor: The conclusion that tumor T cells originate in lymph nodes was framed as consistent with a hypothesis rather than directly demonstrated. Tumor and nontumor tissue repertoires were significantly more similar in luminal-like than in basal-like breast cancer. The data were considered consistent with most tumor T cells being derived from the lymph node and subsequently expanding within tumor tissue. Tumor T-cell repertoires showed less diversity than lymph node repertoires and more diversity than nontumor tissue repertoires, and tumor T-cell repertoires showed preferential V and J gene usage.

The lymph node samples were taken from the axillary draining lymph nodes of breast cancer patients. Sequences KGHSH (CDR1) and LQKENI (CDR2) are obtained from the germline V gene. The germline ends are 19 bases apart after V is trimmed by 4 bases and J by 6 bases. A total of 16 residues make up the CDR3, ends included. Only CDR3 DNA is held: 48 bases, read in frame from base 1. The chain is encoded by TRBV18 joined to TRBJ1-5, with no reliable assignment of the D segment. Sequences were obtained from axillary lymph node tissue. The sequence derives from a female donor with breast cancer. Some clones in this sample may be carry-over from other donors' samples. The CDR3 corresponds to CASSLASEALSQPQHS. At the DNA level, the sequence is TGTGCCAGCTCACTAGCGTCCGAGGCGTTGAGTCAGCCCCAGCATTCT.